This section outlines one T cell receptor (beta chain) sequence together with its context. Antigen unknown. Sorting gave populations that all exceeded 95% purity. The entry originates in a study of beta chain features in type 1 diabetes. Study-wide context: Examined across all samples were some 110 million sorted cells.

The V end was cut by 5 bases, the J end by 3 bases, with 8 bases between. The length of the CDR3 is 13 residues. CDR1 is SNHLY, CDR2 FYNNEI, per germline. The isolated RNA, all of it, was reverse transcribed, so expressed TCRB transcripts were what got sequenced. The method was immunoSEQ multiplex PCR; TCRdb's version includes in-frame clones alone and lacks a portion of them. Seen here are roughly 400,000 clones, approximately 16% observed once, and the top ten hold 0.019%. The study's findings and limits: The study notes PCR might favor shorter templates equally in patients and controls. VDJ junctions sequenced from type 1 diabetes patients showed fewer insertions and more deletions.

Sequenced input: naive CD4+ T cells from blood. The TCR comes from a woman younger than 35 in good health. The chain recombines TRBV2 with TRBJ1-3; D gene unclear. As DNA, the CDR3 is TGTGCCAGCAGTTTCCAGTATGGAAACACCATATATTTT. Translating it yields CASSFQYGNTIYF.